Listed here are 18 T cell receptor beta chains from one sample, sequenced in a study of a mutant IDH1 vaccine in newly diagnosed glioma (dated by TCRdb to the early 2020s). What the time point label conveys for this sample: week 47, end of study. Each vaccine dose was 300 ug of a 20-mer mutant IDH1 peptide in Montanide, given subcutaneously with topical imiquimod. Library preparation employed the immunoSEQ multiplex PCR assay. TCRdb holds this immuneACCESS table with in-frame rearrangements only. Some clones are missing; in checked studies, unresolved V genes explain under half, and the rest has no known cause. The sample yields about 35,000 clones; around nine tenths were counted once. Clones ranked in the top ten supply more than 10% of the sample. The antigens of these receptors remain unknown. The sample was PBMCs, taken from a glioma patient whose treatment included an IDH1 peptide vaccine. The receptors stem from a woman in her thirties with glioma.

V usage is TRBV12-5 and J usage is TRBJ2-7; 7 nucleotides match TRBD1. Germline V gene lookup returns CDR1 LGHNT and CDR2 FRNRAP. CDR3 length: 14 amino acids. V dropped 1 base and J dropped 5; count of bases not matched to a gene: 5. The CDR3 DNA is TGTGCTAGTGGTTTGGACAGGGGTGTCAACGAGCAGTACTTC. Protein: CASGLDRGVNEQYF.

V is TRBV2 and J is TRBJ1-5; a possible D gene is TRBD1 (5 bases). The CDR3 is made up of 16 amino acids. The germline V and J ends were trimmed by 7 bases and 1 base, with 17 bases remaining between them. Germline loops: CDR1 SNHLY, CDR2 FYNNEI. The CDR3 DNA is TGTGCCAGCACGGGGGAGGGCAGACTAAGCAATCAGCCCCAGCATTTT. Protein sequence: CASTGEGRLSNQPQHF.

This sequence joins TRBV6-5 and TRBJ1-5, with unresolved D. Germline V gene sequence: CDR1 MNHEY, CDR2 SVGAGI. This CDR3 spans 16 amino acids. The V gene lost 0 bases and the J gene lost 1 base, with 10 bases spanning the gap. The CDR3 coding sequence is TGTGCCAGCAGTTACTCTGGACTGGGAAGCAATCAGCCCCAGCATTTT. This encodes CASSYSGLGSNQPQHF.

The gene calls are TRBV27 and TRBJ1-1; TRBD1 agrees at 9 bases. The V gene's germline CDR1 is MNHEY and CDR2 SMNVEV (reference sequence). This CDR3 contains 12 residues. V lost 8 bases to trimming and J lost 10 bases; unmatched junction nucleotides: 8. The chain's CDR3 is CASRGQGLGAFF. CDR3 DNA: TGTGCCAGCCGGGGACAGGGCTTGGGAGCTTTCTTT.

The rearrangement links TRBV6-1 to TRBJ2-7, with a tentative D call TRBD2 (5 bases). The CDR3 consists of 15 residues. V lost 2 bases, J lost 4 bases, and 15 bases lay in between. CDR1 is MNHNS, CDR2 SASEGT, per germline. The CDR3 DNA sequence: TGTGCCAGCAGTGAATTTCGGGGAAAGGTTTACGAGCAGTACTTC. Translation: CASSEFRGKVYEQYF.

J is TRBJ2-3 and V is TRBV4-1, with D possibly being TRBD2 (5 bases). Trimming stripped 4 bases from V and 3 bases from J, with 8 bases between. CDR1 and CDR2 from the germline V gene are MGHRA and YSYEKL. The CDR3 length is 13 residues. The CDR3 DNA reads as TGCGCCAGCAGCCCTGAGGGAACAGATACGCAGTATTTT. Translation gives CASSPEGTDTQYF.

The chain employs TRBV9 and TRBJ2-2; 10 nucleotides align to TRBD1. CDR3 length: 16 amino acids. V was pared by 0 bases and J by 4 bases, with 3 bases of the junction left unmatched. Germline V lookup: CDR1 SGDLS, CDR2 YYNGEE. The CDR3 protein is CASSVGQGASTGELFF. The CDR3 bases are TGTGCCAGCAGCGTAGGACAGGGGGCGAGCACCGGGGAGCTGTTTTTT.

The V and J genes are TRBV10-3 and TRBJ1-4, with TRBD1 as a possible D gene (6 bases). The CDR3 consists of 16 residues. V was cut by 2 bases and J by 2 bases, with 12 bases left in between. Germline V CDR1 and CDR2: ENHRY, SYGVKD. The CDR3 reads CAISEGRTATNEKLFF. The CDR3 DNA is TGTGCCATCAGTGAGGGGAGGACAGCCACTAATGAAAAACTGTTTTTT.

This chain uses TRBV6-6 with TRBJ1-2; no definite D call. The CDR3 has 13 amino acids. V lost 0 bases and J lost 7, with 9 bases in between. Germline V gives CDR1 MNHNY, CDR2 SVGAGI (reference sequence). The CDR3 DNA follows: TGTGCCAGCAGTTACTCGAAAGACGTTGGCTACACCTTC. Translation gives CASSYSKDVGYTF.

This clone was seen once. CDR3 nucleotides: TGCGCCAGCAGCCAAGAAGTAGCGGGGGGGTTGTACGAGCAGTACTTC. Translation gives CASSQEVAGGLYEQYF. The gene calls are TRBV4-3 and TRBJ2-7; 11 nucleotides align to TRBD2. Germline V lookup: CDR1 LGHNA, CDR2 YSLEER. The CDR3 has 16 amino acids. J was trimmed by 4 bases and V by 0 bases; bases with no gene match: 5.

The chain recombines TRBV7-2 with TRBJ2-5, with D possibly matching TRBD2 (5 bases). Between the trimmed V and J ends, which lost 2 bases and 4 bases, there was a span of 8 bases. The germline gives CDR1 SGHTA, CDR2 FQGNSA. The CDR3 sequence is 13 residues long. The CDR3 region has the DNA TGTGCCAGCAGCTTAAGGAGGCGAGAGACCCAGTACTTC. As protein: CASSLRRRETQYF. Full variable domain (remainder filled in from reference TRBV7-2 and TRBJ2-5): GAGVSQSPSNKVTEKGKDVELRCDPISGHTALYWYRQSLGQGLEFLIYFQGNSAPDKSGLPSDRFSAERTGGSVSTLTIQRTQQEDSAVYLCASSLRRRETQYFGPGTRLLVL.

The chain uses TRBV9 and TRBJ2-2, with D maybe TRBD1 (5 bases). V lost 1 base to trimming and J lost 7 bases, with 8 bases between them. Per the germline V gene, CDR1 is SGDLS and CDR2 is YYNGEE. This CDR3 has 13 residues. CDR3 sequence: CASSVRGNGELFF. CDR3 coding DNA: TGTGCCAGCAGCGTAAGGGGAAACGGGGAGCTGTTTTTT. Looking up the rest from reference TRBV9 and TRBJ2-2 gives the full variable domain: DSGVTQTPKHLITATGQRVTLRCSPRSGDLSVYWYQQSLDQGLQFLIQYYNGEERAKGNILERFSAQQFPDLHSELNLSSLELGDSALYFCASSVRGNGELFFGEGSRLTVL.

V gene TRBV7-7 combines with J gene TRBJ2-6; D unresolved. Trimming removed 1 base at V and 4 bases at J, with 2 bases between. The CDR3 spans 13 residues. From germline, CDR1 is SSHAT and CDR2 FNYEAQ (reference sequence). The CDR3 here is CASSLEGANVLTF. In nucleotides, the CDR3 is TGTGCCAGCAGCTTAGAGGGGGCCAACGTCCTGACTTTC.

CDR3 sequence reads: CASSFTSGTYEQYF. The CDR3 DNA reads as TGTGCCAGCAGCTTTACTAGCGGGACCTACGAGCAGTACTTC. The V and J genes are TRBV7-2 and TRBJ2-7; 10 bases line up with TRBD2. Per germline, CDR1 SGHTA and CDR2 FQGNSA. V was pared by 3 bases and J by 2 bases, with 1 base of the junction left unmatched. This CDR3 is built from 14 residues.

V and J are TRBV30 and TRBJ2-2; D is ambiguous. V was shortened by 2 bases and J by 5 bases, with 3 bases between the two germline ends. Germline loops: CDR1 GTSNPN, CDR2 SVGIG (reference sequence). This CDR3 spans 11 amino acids. CDR3 residues: CAWSWTGELFF. CDR3 nucleotide sequence: TGTGCCTGGAGTTGGACCGGGGAGCTGTTTTTT. Combining the CDR3 with reference TRBV30 and TRBJ2-2 gives the whole variable domain SQTIHQWPATLVQPVGSPLSLECTVEGTSNPNLYWYRQAAGRGLQLLFYSVGIGQISSEVPQNLSASRPQDRQFILSSKKLLLSDSGFYLCAWSWTGELFFGEGSRLTVL.

This clone was seen a few times. The CDR3 is CASSYQDRDGYTF. CDR3 in DNA: TGTGCCAGCAGCTACCAGGACAGGGACGGCTACACCTTC. This chain uses TRBV6-5 with TRBJ1-2; 8 nucleotides agree with TRBD1. The CDR3 is 13 residues long. Trimming removed 6 bases from V and 8 bases from J; junction bases left unmatched: 8. The germline gives CDR1 MNHEY, CDR2 SVGAGI.

V and J are TRBV4-1 and TRBJ1-1; a weak D match, TRBD1 (6 bases). Germline V gene lookup returns CDR1 MGHRA and CDR2 YSYEKL. This CDR3 has 16 residues. The ends were cut back, 0 bases at V and 1 base at J, with 12 bases in the middle. This CDR3 reads CASSQDDRLANTEAFF. CDR3 nucleotides: TGCGCCAGCAGCCAAGATGACAGGTTGGCGAACACTGAAGCTTTCTTT.

In this sample, this clone turned up once. This chain uses TRBV30 with TRBJ1-5, with D tentatively TRBD1 (5 bases). Germline CDR1 and CDR2: GTSNPN and SVGIG (reference sequence). CDR3 length: 16 amino acids. V lost 0 bases, J lost 2 bases, and 14 bases lay in between. The CDR3 sequence is CAWSVRGLGRNQPQHF. In DNA, the CDR3 is TGTGCCTGGAGTGTACGGGGACTGGGACGCAATCAGCCCCAGCATTTT.